A selection of T cell receptor beta chains follows, all from one sample in a study of blood T cell repertoires in COVID-19. Sequencing was performed with immunoSEQ multiplex PCR; in TCRdb, only in-frame clones are kept and a portion is missing. This table holds some 200,000 clones, about 82% found once. Sequencing was performed on peripheral blood. The receptor set was obtained from a woman in her seventies with COVID-19, enrolled during active disease. The CDR3 runs from the conserved cysteine through the conserved F or W. D genes are given only for firm matches. Clone size is shown for a subset of rows, as once, few, many or a class of expanded clone.

CDR3nt,CDR3aa,abundance,j_gene,v_gene,d_gene
TGTGCCAGTAGTATCTTGGACGGGGGTGAAAGGAGGAACACTGAAGCTTTCTTT,CASSILDGGERRNTEAFF,NA,TRBJ1-1,TRBV19,NA
TGTGCCACCAGCAGAGGCCCAGATAGCAATCAGCCCCAGCATTTT,CATSRGPDSNQPQHF,NA,TRBJ1-5,TRBV15,NA
TGTGCCAGCAGCTTAGGTTCCGGGAGCCGAGCAGCAGAGCAGTTCTTC,CASSLGSGSRAAEQFF,NA,TRBJ2-1,TRBV7-3,NA
TGTGCCAGTAGTATTCTGGGCAGGGGAAGAGATTCACCCCTCCACTTT,CASSILGRGRDSPLHF,NA,TRBJ1-6,TRBV19,NA
TGTGCCAGCAGCAAGCGGGGGTACAGCAATCAGCCCCAGCATTTT,CASSKRGYSNQPQHF,NA,TRBJ1-5,TRBV27,NA
TGTGCCAGCAGCCGATCGGGGACACGGACAGAGGGCTACACCTTC,CASSRSGTRTEGYTF,NA,TRBJ1-2,TRBV3-1/TRBV3-2,NA
TGTGCCAGCAGTTGGGCGGGCTATAGCAATCAGCCCCAGCATTTT,CASSWAGYSNQPQHF,NA,TRBJ1-5,TRBV6-2/TRBV6-3,NA
TGTGCCAGTAGTTCCCACCCCCACCAGGGCTCTCGTAATTCACCCCTCCACTTT,CASSSHPHQGSRNSPLHF,few,TRBJ1-6,TRBV19,NA
TGTGCCAGCAGTGGAACAGGGACGGCTGAAAAACTGTTTTTT,CASSGTGTAEKLFF,NA,TRBJ1-4,TRBV25-1,NA
TGTGCCAGCAGCGAGACTAGCGGGCAACCCTCCTACGAGCAGTACTTC,CASSETSGQPSYEQYF,NA,TRBJ2-7,TRBV3-1/TRBV3-2,TRBD2
TGTGCCAGCACCCGACAGGGGGCTTTTGGCTACACCTTC,CASTRQGAFGYTF,once,TRBJ1-2,TRBV6-5,TRBD1
TGCGCCAGCAGCCAGTCTAACAGGGGTGGCGCTGAAGCTTTCTTT,CASSQSNRGGAEAFF,NA,TRBJ1-1,TRBV5-1,TRBD1
TGTGCCACCAGTGACCTAAATAGCAATCAGCCCCAGCATTTT,CATSDLNSNQPQHF,NA,TRBJ1-5,TRBV24-1,NA
TGTGCCAGCAGCCCCGAAGTCGACCAGGGTTTTAAGCAGTTCTTC,CASSPEVDQGFKQFF,many,TRBJ2-1,TRBV7-2,NA
TGTGCCAGCAGTTTTGCGGCGGGTTGGCAGTTCTTC,CASSFAAGWQFF,once,TRBJ2-1,TRBV27,NA
TGCGCCAGCTCAGAGACAGTGGTTGATACTATTGGCTACACCTTC,CASSETVVDTIGYTF,NA,TRBJ1-2,TRBV5-1,NA
TGTGCCAGCAGCGTGGGGGGTGCGGGAACAGATACGCAGTATTTT,CASSVGGAGTDTQYF,NA,TRBJ2-3,TRBV5-6,NA
TGTGCCAGCGGGCAGGGGAACACCGGGGAGCTGTTTTTT,CASGQGNTGELFF,NA,TRBJ2-2,TRBV7-3,NA
TGTGCCAGCAGTTACGCGGGGAGGGACACCGGGGAGCTGTTTTTT,CASSYAGRDTGELFF,NA,TRBJ2-2,TRBV6-2/TRBV6-3,TRBD2
TGTGCCAGCAGCGTCAGTTTCAATCAGCCCCAGCATTTT,CASSVSFNQPQHF,NA,TRBJ1-5,TRBV7-2,NA
TGTGCCAGCAGTCCCCGACTAGCGGGCTTTTTCTACGAGCAGTACTTC,CASSPRLAGFFYEQYF,NA,TRBJ2-7,TRBV27,TRBD2
TGTGCCAGTAGTATTGCCGGGGGATATAGCACAGATACGCAGTATTTT,CASSIAGGYSTDTQYF,once,TRBJ2-3,TRBV19,NA
TGTGCCAGCAGCCAAGAGGGGGACAGGGGGAACACCGGGGAGCTGTTTTTT,CASSQEGDRGNTGELFF,NA,TRBJ2-2,TRBV4-2,TRBD1
TGTGCCAGCAGCTTGAATCCGACAGGGGTGCGGAACACTGAAGCTTTCTTT,CASSLNPTGVRNTEAFF,once,TRBJ1-1,TRBV11-3,TRBD1
TGTGCCAGTAGTAGTCTTCGGACGGGACAGGGCGATCAGCCCCAGCATTTT,CASSSLRTGQGDQPQHF,NA,TRBJ1-5,TRBV19,TRBD1
TGTGCCAGCAGTAGACAGGGAAACTATGGCTACACCTTC,CASSRQGNYGYTF,NA,TRBJ1-2,TRBV6-5,TRBD1
TGTGCCAGCAGCCAAGTCGGTCAGCCCCAGCATTTT,CASSQVGQPQHF,NA,TRBJ1-5,TRBV3-1/TRBV3-2,NA
TGTGCCAGCAGCTTAAATAGTCGAGGCGGCTACACCTTC,CASSLNSRGGYTF,once,TRBJ1-2,TRBV7-3,NA
TGTGCCACCAGTAGGGGGACAGGCCCGTGGGATACGCAGTATTTT,CATSRGTGPWDTQYF,few,TRBJ2-3,TRBV24-1,TRBD1
TGCGCCAGCACCTTTCAGGAACGGGACAGGGCCGCCTTGAACACTGAAGCTTTCTTT,CASTFQERDRAALNTEAFF,NA,TRBJ1-1,TRBV4-1,TRBD1
TGTGCCAGCAGCTTGACTAGCGCTGGGGCCAACGTCCTGACTTTC,CASSLTSAGANVLTF,once,TRBJ2-6,TRBV7-2,TRBD2
TGTGCCAGCAGCGCGACTTATCCGGGTGAGACCCAGTACTTC,CASSATYPGETQYF,NA,TRBJ2-5,TRBV9,NA
TGTGCCAGCAGCAAAGGACAGGGGCCCGGGGCCAACGTCCTGACTTTC,CASSKGQGPGANVLTF,NA,TRBJ2-6,TRBV21-1,NA
TGTGCCAGCAGTTACTCGACTAGCGGGAGCGCCGCCGGCTACGAGCAGTACTTC,CASSYSTSGSAAGYEQYF,NA,TRBJ2-7,TRBV6-2/TRBV6-3,TRBD2
TGTGCCAGTAGTTTGGCAATGGACAGGGCTGGTGGAAACACCATATATTTT,CASSLAMDRAGGNTIYF,NA,TRBJ1-3,TRBV19,TRBD1
TGTGCCAGCAGTCGACTAGCGGGGGGCTACAATGAGCAGTTCTTC,CASSRLAGGYNEQFF,NA,TRBJ2-1,TRBV2,TRBD2